One sample yielded the 27 T cell receptor beta chains listed below, sequenced in a study of OX40 agonist ivuxolimab in advanced cancers. Library construction relied on the immunoSEQ multiplex PCR assay. Sourced from immuneACCESS, this table was stored by TCRdb with only in-frame sequences that have V and J called. A share of the clones is absent; for the studies checked, an unresolved V gene accounts for under half, and the remainder has no known explanation. The sample has approximately 70,000 clones on record, 91% of them singletons. More than 0.85% of the sample rests with the top ten. The sample consisted of CD4+ or CD8+ T cells sorted from blood, taken in a trial of the OX40 agonist ivuxolimab. Receptors originate from an adult with an advanced solid tumor such as melanoma, head and neck, liver or kidney cancer.

This chain links TRBV18 with TRBJ2-3; D is unclear. Germline lookup yields CDR1 KGHSH and CDR2 LQKENI. There are 14 residues in the CDR3. V was pared by 3 bases and J by 3 bases, with 10 bases between. The CDR3 DNA follows: TGTGCCAGCTCACCGACTGCAGGTACAGATACGCAGTATTTT. This translates into CASSPTAGTDTQYF.

The rearrangement links TRBV27 to TRBJ2-7, with a tentative D call TRBD2 (6 bases). CDR1 is MNHEY, CDR2 SMNVEV, per germline (reference sequence). The CDR3 is 15 residues long. The ends were cut back, 5 bases at V and 2 bases at J, with 16 bases in the middle. The CDR3 region has the DNA TGTGCCAGCAGTCCAACGGGACTGACTACCTACGAGCAGTACTTC. Protein product: CASSPTGLTTYEQYF.

The J gene is TRBJ2-3, the V gene TRBV9; TRBD2 matches at 10 bases. Losses at the gene ends were 1 base for V and 2 bases for J; bases not matched to a gene: 1. The CDR3 runs 15 residues. Germline V gene sequence: CDR1 SGDLS, CDR2 YYNGEE. This CDR3 is CASSVLAGDTDTQYF. The DNA of the CDR3 is TGTGCCAGCAGCGTACTAGCGGGAGACACAGATACGCAGTATTTT. Full variable domain (rest looked up from reference TRBV9 and TRBJ2-3): DSGVTQTPKHLITATGQRVTLRCSPRSGDLSVYWYQQSLDQGLQFLIQYYNGEERAKGNILERFSAQQFPDLHSELNLSSLELGDSALYFCASSVLAGDTDTQYFGPGTRLTVL.

This clone showed up just once. CDR3 amino acids: CATSRDHGGWETQYF. The CDR3 DNA reads TGTGCCACCAGCAGAGACCACGGGGGTTGGGAGACCCAGTACTTC. The chain joins TRBV15 to TRBJ2-5; D may be TRBD2 (6 bases). Trimming took off 0 bases at V and 5 bases at J, with 13 bases between the two ends. The CDR3 consists of 15 residues. Germline assignment: CDR1 LNHNV and CDR2 YYDKDF (reference sequence).

The chain joins TRBV10-1 to TRBJ2-6, with D perhaps matching TRBD1 (6 bases). Germline V lookup: CDR1 WNHNN, CDR2 SYGVQD (reference sequence). Trimming pared 5 bases from V and 0 bases from J, leaving 11 bases between. CDR3 length: 16 residues. CDR3 in amino acids: CASSKTGGSGANVLTF. The DNA for the CDR3 is TGCGCCAGCAGTAAGACAGGTGGCTCTGGGGCCAACGTCCTGACTTTC.

In DNA form, the CDR3 reads TGTGCCAGCAAAGCCGGGACAGGGGGAGGAGAGACCCAGTACTTC. This sequence encodes CASKAGTGGGETQYF. The gene calls are TRBV11-1 and TRBJ2-5; TRBD1 aligns across 11 bases. This CDR3 is 15 amino acids long. Germline V gene data show CDR1 as SGHAT and CDR2 as FQDESV (reference sequence). Trimming took 7 bases from V and 4 from J; bases not matched to a gene: 8.

A single count supports this clone. The sample has other DNA sequences that encode this CDR3 too. The chain joins TRBV20-1 to TRBJ2-7, with D uncertain. V dropped 4 bases and J dropped 3 bases, with 7 bases sitting between them. CDR1 and CDR2 from the germline V gene are DFQATT and SNEGSKA (reference sequence). The CDR3 covers 11 residues. CDR3 residues: CSATPSYEQYF. The CDR3 DNA follows: TGCAGTGCTACCCCTAGCTACGAGCAGTACTTC.

This clone was observed a few times. The J gene is TRBJ1-4, the V gene TRBV14; D gene unclear. The length of the CDR3 is 11 residues. Germline lookup yields CDR1 SGHDN and CDR2 FVKESK. Trimming removed 3 bases from V and 10 bases from J, with 6 bases in between. The CDR3 coding sequence is TGTGCCAGCAGCCAGAGCGGAAAACTGTTTTTT. Protein sequence: CASSQSGKLFF. The full variable domain, rest sourced from reference TRBV14 and TRBJ1-4, is EAGVTQFPSHSVIEKGQTVTLRCDPISGHDNLYWYRRVMGKEIKFLLHFVKESKQDESGMPNNRFLAERTGGTYSTLKVQPAELEDSGVYFCASSQSGKLFFGSGTQLSVL.

This chain connects TRBV2 to TRBJ2-2; D is perhaps TRBD2 (5 bases). The V end lost 3 bases, the J end lost 7 bases, and 18 bases lay between the germline ends. From germline, CDR1 is SNHLY and CDR2 FYNNEI. CDR3 length: 16 residues. CDR3 in DNA: TGTGCCAGCAGTGATGGACTCTCTTCTCGGGACGGGGAGCTGTTTTTT. Protein sequence: CASSDGLSSRDGELFF.

This chain connects TRBV15 to TRBJ1-4; D is unclear. Trimming left V 3 bases short and J 0 bases short, with 8 bases between. Germline V gene data show CDR1 as LNHNV and CDR2 as YYDKDF (reference sequence). The length of the CDR3 is 15 residues. CDR3 amino acids: CATSRDGSTNEKLFF. The DNA for the CDR3 is TGTGCCACCAGCAGGGACGGTTCAACTAATGAAAAACTGTTTTTT.

This clone was seen more than once but under ten times. This chain links TRBV10-3 with TRBJ1-4; D call uncertain. The V gene's germline CDR1 is ENHRY and CDR2 SYGVKD. Trimming pared 3 bases from V and 0 bases from J, leaving 11 bases between. The CDR3 contains 16 residues. CDR3 sequence reads: CAISEGLPATNEKLFF. The CDR3, as DNA: TGTGCCATCAGTGAAGGACTCCCTGCAACTAATGAAAAACTGTTTTTT.

This rearrangement joins TRBV29-1 to TRBJ2-1, with D tentatively TRBD1 (7 bases). The CDR3 extends over 13 amino acids. Germline-derived CDR1 and CDR2 are SQVTM and ANQGSEA. Trimming took off 8 bases at V and 9 bases at J, with 20 bases between the two ends. The DNA of the CDR3 is TGCAGCCCTTCGTTTGGAGGGGGCGTTGAGCAGTTCTTC. Translated: CSPSFGGGVEQFF.

This clone was picked up a small number of times. This chain links TRBV29-1 with TRBJ2-1, with D uncertain. V lost 0 bases to trimming and J lost 9 bases, with 15 bases between them. The CDR3 runs 14 residues. Germline loops: CDR1 SQVTM, CDR2 ANQGSEA. Here the CDR3 DNA reads TGCAGCGTTGAAGACTACCCAAATTTCTTTGAGCAGTTCTTC. Its translation: CSVEDYPNFFEQFF.

This clone has a single count. The rearrangement joins TRBV5-1 to TRBJ2-1; no reliable D call. CDR1 and CDR2 (germline): SGHRS, YFSETQ. V dropped 5 bases and J dropped 0 bases, with 15 bases sitting between them. CDR3 length: 16 residues. The CDR3 is CASRTQTGFSYNEQFF. As DNA, the CDR3 is TGCGCCAGCAGGACTCAGACTGGCTTCTCCTACAATGAGCAGTTCTTC.

The chain links TRBV29-1 to TRBJ2-2; D is perhaps TRBD1 (7 bases). The CDR3 runs to 15 residues. Germline CDR1 and CDR2: SQVTM and ANQGSEA. The V end lost 6 bases, the J end lost 3 bases, and 17 bases lay between the germline ends. Written as DNA, the CDR3 is TGCAGCGTCGCTCGTCAGGGGGACTACACCGGGGAGCTGTTTTTT. Amino acid sequence: CSVARQGDYTGELFF.

The rearrangement links TRBV7-9 to TRBJ1-4, with D uncertain. Germline CDR1 SEHNR, CDR2 FQNEAQ (reference sequence). The CDR3 sequence is 12 residues long. V was pared by 3 bases and J by 8 bases, with 7 bases between. Here the CDR3 DNA reads TGTGCCAGCAGCTTGGCCCGGGAAAAACTGTTTTTT. Its translation: CASSLAREKLFF.

This chain links TRBV29-1 with TRBJ2-3; D call uncertain. V was cut by 5 bases and J by 4 bases, with 10 bases left in between. The CDR3 contains 12 residues. The germline CDR1 and CDR2 sequences are SQVTM and ANQGSEA. The CDR3 here is CSVLTGSDTQYF. CDR3 sequence (DNA): TGCAGCGTTCTTACGGGCTCAGATACGCAGTATTTT.

The gene calls are TRBV4-2 and TRBJ2-7, with TRBD2 as a possible D gene (5 bases). The V end was cut by 1 base, the J end by 2 bases, with 9 bases between. This CDR3 contains 14 residues. Germline CDR1 is LGHNA and CDR2 is YNFKEQ. The CDR3 DNA reads TGTGCCAGCAGCCAAGGTAGCGAAACCTACGAGCAGTACTTC. It yields the protein CASSQGSETYEQYF.

The rearrangement links TRBV5-1 to TRBJ2-1; D remains unclear. CDR3 length: 13 amino acids. V was pared by 2 bases and J by 4 bases, with 7 bases between. Germline V gene data show CDR1 as SGHRS and CDR2 as YFSETQ. The DNA of the CDR3 is TGCGCCAGCAGCTTCCTGCAGTACAATGAGCAGTTCTTC. Its translation is CASSFLQYNEQFF.

The chain joins TRBV28 to TRBJ2-3; D is uncertain. CDR3 length: 14 residues. CDR1 is MDHEN, CDR2 SYDVKM, per germline. The V and J ends lost 4 bases and 6 bases respectively, with 14 bases between them. The CDR3 region has the DNA TGTGCCAGCAGTTCCCCAGCGAACTCGGATACGCAGTATTTT. Protein: CASSSPANSDTQYF.

This clone was found once. The chain links TRBV5-1 to TRBJ2-3; 10 nucleotides match TRBD1. The V gene end was trimmed by 3 bases and the J gene end by 4 bases; junction bases not matched to a gene: 8. Germline V CDR1 and CDR2: SGHRS, YFSETQ. The CDR3 is 16 residues long. The CDR3 bases are TGCGCCAGCAGCTCAATGACAGGGGGCGCGCCAGATACGCAGTATTTT. Its translation: CASSSMTGGAPDTQYF.

The chain couples TRBV11-3 to TRBJ2-1; tentatively, D is TRBD2 (6 bases). CDR1 is SGHNT and CDR2 is YENEEA in the germline V gene. The CDR3 covers 17 residues. Deletions cut 0 bases from V and 3 bases from J, with 15 bases between. This CDR3 is CASSLDPSGGGYNEQFF. CDR3 nucleotides: TGTGCCAGCAGCTTAGATCCCTCTGGGGGAGGCTACAATGAGCAGTTCTTC.

The rearrangement links TRBV27 to TRBJ2-5; D is unresolved. The CDR3 totals 13 residues. Trimming pared 2 bases from V and 1 base from J, leaving 5 bases between. The germline CDR1 and CDR2 sequences are MNHEY and SMNVEV (reference sequence). The CDR3 DNA follows: TGTGCCAGCAGTTTAAGGGCCCAAGAGACCCAGTACTTC. The encoded protein is CASSLRAQETQYF.

The chain couples TRBV5-1 to TRBJ2-7, with 8 bases aligning to TRBD1. After removal of 5 bases from V and 7 bases from J, the junction contained 8 bases not matched to a gene. The germline gives CDR1 SGHRS, CDR2 YFSETQ. The length of the CDR3 is 13 residues. The CDR3 loop is CASSVRGLGEQYF. The CDR3 DNA sequence: TGCGCCAGCAGTGTCAGGGGGCTCGGAGAGCAGTACTTC.

A note on this clone: Other nucleotide sequences from this sample produce the same CDR3. The chain employs TRBV6-5 and TRBJ2-7, with 10 bases matching TRBD1. Germline V gene lookup returns CDR1 MNHEY and CDR2 SVGAGI. This CDR3 is 15 amino acids long. J gave up 3 bases and V 0 bases, and 2 bases lay outside the gene matches. The CDR3 DNA reads as TGTGCCAGCAGTTACTCGGGACAGGGGAGCTACGAGCAGTACTTC. Its translation is CASSYSGQGSYEQYF.

The V call is TRBV7-9, the J call TRBJ1-2; D unclear. The CDR3 contains 12 residues. V lost 3 bases to trimming and J lost 5 bases, with 7 bases between them. From germline, CDR1 is SEHNR and CDR2 FQNEAQ (reference sequence). DNA of the CDR3: TGTGCCAGCAGCTTTTTGGGTTATGGCTACACCTTC. This sequence encodes CASSFLGYGYTF.

The chain uses TRBV10-1 and TRBJ2-3; 12 bases are shared with TRBD2. Germline V lookup: CDR1 WNHNN, CDR2 SYGVQD (reference sequence). This CDR3 spans 18 amino acids. V was pared by 0 bases and J by 2 bases, with 6 bases of the junction left unmatched. In DNA form, the CDR3 reads TGCGCCAGCAGTGAGTCTGGACTAGCGGGACTTCTCACAGATACGCAGTATTTT. It translates to CASSESGLAGLLTDTQYF.